The next 2 T cell receptor beta chains were all read from a single sample in a study of blood T cell repertoires in COVID-19 (dated by TCRdb to 2018 to 2021). Libraries were made using the immunoSEQ multiplex PCR assay. TCRdb stores this immuneACCESS table with in-frame sequences only. Part of the clones is absent; in the studies checked, under half of the shortfall reflects unresolved V genes, and no reason is known for the rest. The sample profile shows about 210,000 clones; around nine tenths of them were found once. The top ten clones comprise under 5.5% of the sample. The specimen sequenced was peripheral blood. The receptors shown here come from a middle-aged woman with acute or convalescent COVID-19.

The genes are TRBV2 and TRBJ2-7; tentatively, D is TRBD1 (7 bases). CDR3 length: 13 amino acids. CDR1 and CDR2 (germline): SNHLY, FYNNEI. CDR3 residues: CANSRGEVYEQYV. The CDR3 region has the DNA TGTGCTAACAGCAGGGGGGAGGTTTACGAGCAGTACGTC.

The V call is TRBV6-6, the J call TRBJ2-5; D gene ambiguous. The CDR3 has 11 amino acids. CDR1 and CDR2 (germline): MNHNY, SVGAGI (reference sequence). Deletions cut 5 bases from V and 5 bases from J, with 6 bases between. CDR3 residues: CASSNKETQYF. CDR3 nucleotides: TGTGCCAGCAGTAACAAGGAGACCCAGTACTTC.